The following is a TCR beta chain sequence with its context. Its antigen is still unknown. This sample was taken from a study of vaccination effects on CD4 cells after COVID-19. About the study: A couple of convalescent pre-vaccine samples were taken 142 and 148 days post-diagnosis. Findings and limits, study-wide: In convalescent patients, vaccine-induced clones largely differed from infection-induced clones. Convalescent patients numbered few in the study; early post-infection timepoints were missing entirely.

Data came from immunoSEQ multiplex PCR; TCRdb stores just in-frame clones and leaves some out. The repertoire includes approximately 47,000 clones, about three quarters of them detected once, and approximately 10% sits in the top ten. It was after around eleven days of culture that CD4+ T cells were isolated. PCR-confirmed SARS-CoV-2 infection occurred in the person between March and December 2020. V shed 2 bases and J shed 11 bases, with 10 bases lying between them. Germline-derived CDR1 and CDR2 are MNHEY and SVGAGI. There are 11 residues in the CDR3. The specimen comprised CD4+ T cells from PBMCs cultured without peptide, sampled before COVID-19 vaccination. V usage is TRBV6-5 and J usage is TRBJ2-7; possible D gene TRBD2, 6 bases. The sequence came from a human donor who had a prior SARS-CoV-2 infection. CDR3 sequence (DNA): TGTGCCAGCAGTTACGGGGGGTCGGAGTACTTC. It is translated as CASSYGGSEYF.